This T cell receptor (beta chain) came from a study of control samples from healthy donors and cancer patients. CDR1 and CDR2 from the germline V gene are SGDLS and YYNGEE. V shed 8 bases and J shed 0 bases, with 11 bases lying between them. This CDR3 has 14 amino acids. Produced via immunoSEQ multiplex PCR; TCRdb's table is partial and in-frame only. The table shows 250,000 to 300,000 clones, with about four fifths occurring only once. The sequence derives from a woman between 55 and 75 years old with lung cancer. The chain has TRBV9 and TRBJ2-2; D uncertain. Sequencing was performed on PBMCs. The CDR3 protein is CASTPIANTGELFF. The CDR3 DNA is TGTGCCAGTACCCCTATTGCGAACACCGGGGAGCTGTTTTTT.